The clone carrying this T cell receptor (beta chain) was seen only once. Profiling relied on immunoSEQ multiplex PCR, and the TCRdb table lists in-frame clones only, not all of them. The sample shows 200,000 to 300,000 clones, about four fifths of them seen only once. These data come from a study of blood T cell repertoires in COVID-19. Turning to the study itself: PBMCs, B-cell-depleted T cells, or T cells provided the cDNA or gDNA that made up the material.

Losses at the gene ends were 2 bases for V and 4 bases for J; bases not matched to a gene: 7. Germline CDR1 is MNHEY and CDR2 is SVGEGT. The CDR3 totals 15 residues. Sequenced input: peripheral blood. The rearrangement joins TRBV6-2 or TRBV6-3 to TRBJ2-5; 7 nucleotides align to TRBD1. The receptor comes from a woman older than 75 with COVID-19, enrolled during active disease. The CDR3 DNA sequence: TGTGCCAGCAGTTACCCGGCGAGACAGGGAGAGACCCAGTACTTC. The encoded protein is CASSYPARQGETQYF.